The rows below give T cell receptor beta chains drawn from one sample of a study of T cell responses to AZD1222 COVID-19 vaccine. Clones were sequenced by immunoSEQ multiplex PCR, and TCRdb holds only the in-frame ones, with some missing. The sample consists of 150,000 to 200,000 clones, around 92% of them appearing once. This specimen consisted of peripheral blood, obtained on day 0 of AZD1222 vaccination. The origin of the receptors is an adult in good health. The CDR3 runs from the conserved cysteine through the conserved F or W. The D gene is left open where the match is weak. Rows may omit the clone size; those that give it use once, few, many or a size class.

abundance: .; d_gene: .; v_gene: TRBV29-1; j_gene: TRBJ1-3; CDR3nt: TGCAGCGTTGTCAGGGGAAACACCATATATTTT; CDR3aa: CSVVRGNTIYF
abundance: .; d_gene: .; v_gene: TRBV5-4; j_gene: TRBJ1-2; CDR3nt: TGTGCCAGCAGCTTGGCCGGGTTGAGCTATGGCTACACCTTC; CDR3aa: CASSLAGLSYGYTF
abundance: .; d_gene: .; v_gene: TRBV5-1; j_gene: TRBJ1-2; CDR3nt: TGCGCCAGCAGGGTAGCGCCGGACAGAAACTATGGCTACACCTTC; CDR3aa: CASRVAPDRNYGYTF
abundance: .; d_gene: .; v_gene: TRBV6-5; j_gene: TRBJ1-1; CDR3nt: TGTGCCAGCACGGCGGTTGAAGCTTTCTTT; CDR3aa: CASTAVEAFF
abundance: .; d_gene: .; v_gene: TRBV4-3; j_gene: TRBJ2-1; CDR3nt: TGCGCCAGCAGCCAAGATGAAACTCGCGGGCGGTACAATGAGCAGTTCTTC; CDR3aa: CASSQDETRGRYNEQFF
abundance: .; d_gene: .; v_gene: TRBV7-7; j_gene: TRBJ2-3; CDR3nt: TGTGCTAGCAGCTTGTACAAGGCAGATACGCAGTATTTT; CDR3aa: CASSLYKADTQYF
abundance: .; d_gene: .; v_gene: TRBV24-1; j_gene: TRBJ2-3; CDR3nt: TGTGCCACCAGTACCGCGAGAGGAGGGTACGATACGCAGTATTTT; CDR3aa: CATSTARGGYDTQYF
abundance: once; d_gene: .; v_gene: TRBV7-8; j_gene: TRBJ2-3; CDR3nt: TGTGCCAGCAGCATAGGCTCAGATACGCAGTATTTT; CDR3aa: CASSIGSDTQYF
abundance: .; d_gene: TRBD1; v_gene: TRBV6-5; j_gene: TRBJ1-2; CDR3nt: TGTGCCAGCAGTTACAATGGACAGGGGGCCCATGGCTACACCTTC; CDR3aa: CASSYNGQGAHGYTF
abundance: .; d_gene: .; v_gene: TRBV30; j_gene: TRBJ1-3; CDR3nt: TGTGCCTGGAGTGTGGGGCGGAACTCTGGAAACACCATATATTTT; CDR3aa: CAWSVGRNSGNTIYF
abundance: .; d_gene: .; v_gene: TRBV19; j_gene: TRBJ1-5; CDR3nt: TGTGCCAGTAGTCCCATATTCGATCAGCCCCAGCATTTT; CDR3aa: CASSPIFDQPQHF
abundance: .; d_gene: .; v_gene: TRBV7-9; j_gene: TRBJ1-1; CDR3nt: TGTGCCAGCAGCCCCCGACGGGAGAACACTGAAGCTTTCTTT; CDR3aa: CASSPRRENTEAFF
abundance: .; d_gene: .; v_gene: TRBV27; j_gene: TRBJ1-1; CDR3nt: TGTGCCAGCAGTTTTGCAGGGTACACTGAAGCTTTCTTT; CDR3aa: CASSFAGYTEAFF
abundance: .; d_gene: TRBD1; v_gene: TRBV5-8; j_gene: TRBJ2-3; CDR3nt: TGTGCCAGCAGCGCGGGGACAGGAGGGACAGATACGCAGTATTTT; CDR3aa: CASSAGTGGTDTQYF
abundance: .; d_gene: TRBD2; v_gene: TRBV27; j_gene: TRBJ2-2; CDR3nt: TGTGCCAGCCGGGGGGGGAGCGGGAGGGCCAACACCGGGGAGCTGTTTTTT; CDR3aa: CASRGGSGRANTGELFF
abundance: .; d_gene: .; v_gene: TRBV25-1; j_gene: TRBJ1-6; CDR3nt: TGTGCCAGCAGGGGGGCGCGGAAAGAGGGGAATTCACCCCTCCACTTT; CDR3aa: CASRGARKEGNSPLHF
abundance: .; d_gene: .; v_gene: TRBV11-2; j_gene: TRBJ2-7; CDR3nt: TGTGCCAGCAGCTCCTCAACGGGGGACTCCTACGAGCAGTACTTC; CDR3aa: CASSSSTGDSYEQYF
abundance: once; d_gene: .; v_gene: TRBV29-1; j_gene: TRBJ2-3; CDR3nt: TGCAGCGTTGGGATTTTAGCCGAAGCGCAGTATTTT; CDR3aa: CSVGILAEAQYF
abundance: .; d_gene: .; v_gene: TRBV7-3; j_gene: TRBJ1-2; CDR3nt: TGTGCCAGCAGCTTAACGGGAGGGCAGTCCTATGGCTACACCTTC; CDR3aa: CASSLTGGQSYGYTF
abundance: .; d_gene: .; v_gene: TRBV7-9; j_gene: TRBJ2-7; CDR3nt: TGTGCCAGCAGCTCCCCCTACGAGCAGTACTTC; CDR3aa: CASSSPYEQYF
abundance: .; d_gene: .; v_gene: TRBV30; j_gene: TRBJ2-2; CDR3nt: TGTGCCTGGACCCCCAGGGGGGCCGGGGAGCTGTTTTTT; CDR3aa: CAWTPRGAGELFF
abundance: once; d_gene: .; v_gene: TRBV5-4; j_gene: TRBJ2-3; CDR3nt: TGTGCCAGCAGCTTGGGCTGGGGTCCAGATACGCAGTATTTT; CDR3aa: CASSLGWGPDTQYF
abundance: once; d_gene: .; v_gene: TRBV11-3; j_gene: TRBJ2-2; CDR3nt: TGTGCCAGCAGCCCCCATAGGGGGCTAGCGAGCACCGGGGAGCTGTTTTTT; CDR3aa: CASSPHRGLASTGELFF
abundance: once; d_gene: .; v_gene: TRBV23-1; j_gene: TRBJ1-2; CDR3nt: TGCGCCAGCAGTCAATCATCGTCGTCCGAAGAGGGCTACACCTTC; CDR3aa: CASSQSSSSEEGYTF
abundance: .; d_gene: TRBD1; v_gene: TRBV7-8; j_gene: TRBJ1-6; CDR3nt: TGTGCCAGCAGCTTAGCTGGACAGGGGGCGAATTCACCCCTCCACTTT; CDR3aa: CASSLAGQGANSPLHF
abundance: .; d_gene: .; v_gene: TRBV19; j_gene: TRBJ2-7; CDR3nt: TGTGCCAGTAGTATTGCCAAAACCTACGAGCAGTACTTC; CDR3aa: CASSIAKTYEQYF
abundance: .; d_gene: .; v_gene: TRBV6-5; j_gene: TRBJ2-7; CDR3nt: TGTGCCAGCCAGCCGGGCTACGAGCAGTACTTC; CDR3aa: CASQPGYEQYF
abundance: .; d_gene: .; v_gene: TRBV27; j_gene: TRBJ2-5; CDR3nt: TGTGCCAGCAGTTTAAGAGGCGGTTCCTACCAAGAGACCCAGTACTTC; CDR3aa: CASSLRGGSYQETQYF
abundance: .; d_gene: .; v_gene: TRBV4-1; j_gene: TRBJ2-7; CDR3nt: TGCGCCAGCAGCCAAGAAGCGCTAGCGAGCTACGAGCAGTACTTC; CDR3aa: CASSQEALASYEQYF
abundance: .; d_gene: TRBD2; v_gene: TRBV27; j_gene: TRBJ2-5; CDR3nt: TGTGCCAGCAGTTTAGGACGACTAGCGAAGGGAGAGACCCAGTACTTC; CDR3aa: CASSLGRLAKGETQYF
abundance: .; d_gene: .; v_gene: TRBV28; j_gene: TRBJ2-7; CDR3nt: TGTGCCAGCAGTGCACTAGCTCTCGAGCAGTACTTC; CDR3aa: CASSALALEQYF
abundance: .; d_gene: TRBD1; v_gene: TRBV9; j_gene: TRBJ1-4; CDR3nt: TGTGCCAGCAGCGTAGGACAGGGGGACATTGAAAAACTGTTTTTT; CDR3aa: CASSVGQGDIEKLFF
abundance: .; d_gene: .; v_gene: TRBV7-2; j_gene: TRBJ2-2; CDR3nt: TGTGCCAGCAGCTTAGCGCGGACCGCAGGCGGGGAGCTGTTTTTT; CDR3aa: CASSLARTAGGELFF
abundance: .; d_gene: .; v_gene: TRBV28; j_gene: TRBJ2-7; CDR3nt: TGTGCCAGCAGTCGCCCCTTCCGGGAGATAACCTACGAGCAGTACTTC; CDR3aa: CASSRPFREITYEQYF
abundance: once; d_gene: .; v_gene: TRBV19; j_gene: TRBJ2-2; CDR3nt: TGTGCCAGTAGTATAGGGGGGTTCGGGGAGCTGTTTTTT; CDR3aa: CASSIGGFGELFF
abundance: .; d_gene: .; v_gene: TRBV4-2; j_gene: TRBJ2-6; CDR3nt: TGTGCCAGCAGCCAAGAAGGGGGGACTGGGGCCAACGTCCTGACTTTC; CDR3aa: CASSQEGGTGANVLTF
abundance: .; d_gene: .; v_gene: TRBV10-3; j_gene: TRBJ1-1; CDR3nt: TGTGCCATCAGGAACTTGAACACTGAAGCTTTCTTT; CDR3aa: CAIRNLNTEAFF
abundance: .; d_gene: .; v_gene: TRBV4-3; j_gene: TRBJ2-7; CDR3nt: TGCGCCAGCAGCCAAGAAGGCGGGTCCCCCTACGAGCAGTACTTC; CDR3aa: CASSQEGGSPYEQYF
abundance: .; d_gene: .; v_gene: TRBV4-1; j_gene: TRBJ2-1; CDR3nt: TGCGCCAGCAGCCAAGGGCAGGGCTACAATGAGCAGTTCTTC; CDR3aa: CASSQGQGYNEQFF
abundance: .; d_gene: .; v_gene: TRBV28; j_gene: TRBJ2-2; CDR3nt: TGTGCCAGCAGTGCAGTTTGGGACCATAACACCGGGGAGCTGTTTTTT; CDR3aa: CASSAVWDHNTGELFF
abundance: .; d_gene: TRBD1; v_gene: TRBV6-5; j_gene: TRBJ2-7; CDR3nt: TGTGCCAGCAGGGTGACAGGGGGCTACGAGCAGTACTTC; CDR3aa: CASRVTGGYEQYF
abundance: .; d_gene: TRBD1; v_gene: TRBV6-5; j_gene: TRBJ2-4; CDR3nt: TGTGCCAGCAGGCCGACAGGGATTGTGGACATTCAGTACTTC; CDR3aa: CASRPTGIVDIQYF
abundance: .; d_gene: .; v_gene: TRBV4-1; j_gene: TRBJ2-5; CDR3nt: TGCGCCAGCAGCCAAGATCCTGACAGGCAAGAGACCCAGTACTTC; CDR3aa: CASSQDPDRQETQYF
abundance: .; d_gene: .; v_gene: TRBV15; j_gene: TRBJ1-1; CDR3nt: TGTGCCACCAGCAGAGAACGGTCAAGTCGAGAAGCTTTCTTT; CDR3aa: CATSRERSSREAFF